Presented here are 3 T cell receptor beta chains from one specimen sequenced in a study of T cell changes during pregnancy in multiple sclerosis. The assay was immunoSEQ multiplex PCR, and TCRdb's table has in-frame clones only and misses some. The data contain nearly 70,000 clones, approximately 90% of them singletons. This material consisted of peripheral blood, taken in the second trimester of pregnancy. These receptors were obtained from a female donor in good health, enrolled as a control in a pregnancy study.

The CDR3: CASSLYYEQYF. CDR3 sequence (DNA): TGTGCCAGCAGCTTGTACTACGAGCAGTACTTC. The chain combines TRBV28 with TRBJ2-7; no reliable D call. Germline V gene data show CDR1 as MDHEN and CDR2 as SYDVKM. The CDR3 is made up of 11 amino acids. The germline V and J ends were trimmed by 6 bases and 3 bases, with 6 bases remaining between them.

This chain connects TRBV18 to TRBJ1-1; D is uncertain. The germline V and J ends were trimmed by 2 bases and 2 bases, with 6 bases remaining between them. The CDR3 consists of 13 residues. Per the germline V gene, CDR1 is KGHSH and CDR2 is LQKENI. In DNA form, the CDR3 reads TGTGCCAGCTCACCAAGTGGCAACACTGAAGCTTTCTTT. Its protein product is CASSPSGNTEAFF.

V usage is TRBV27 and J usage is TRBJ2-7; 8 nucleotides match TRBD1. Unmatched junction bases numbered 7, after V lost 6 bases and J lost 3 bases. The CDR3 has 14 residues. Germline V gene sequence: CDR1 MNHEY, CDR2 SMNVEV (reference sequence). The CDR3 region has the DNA TGTGCCAGCAGGAGACAGGGGCCTCTCTACGAGCAGTACTTC. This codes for CASRRQGPLYEQYF.